This T cell receptor (beta chain) was identified during a study of blood T cell repertoires in COVID-19. Study context: PBMCs, B-cell-depleted T cells, or T cells provided the cDNA or gDNA that made up the material.

Original processing methods: Nucleated cell number was recorded as an estimate derived from reference gene primer amplification. Sequencing was performed with immunoSEQ multiplex PCR; in TCRdb, only in-frame clones are kept and a portion is missing. V, J and clone size were drawn from that table, and D and trimming were deduced from the DNA. The table shows fewer than 150,000 clones, with around 82% occurring only once. The CDR3 has 13 residues. Deletions cut 2 bases from V and 8 bases from J, with 12 bases between. Germline-derived CDR1 and CDR2 are ENHRY and SYGVKD. The source of this sequence is a human donor in a cohort sampled during active COVID-19. Sequencing was done on a sample of peripheral blood. The gene calls are TRBV10-3 and TRBJ1-2; no clear D gene. CDR3 bases: TGTGCCATCAGTGAGGCAACCGAGAGAGGCTACACCTTC. Translated: CAISEATERGYTF.